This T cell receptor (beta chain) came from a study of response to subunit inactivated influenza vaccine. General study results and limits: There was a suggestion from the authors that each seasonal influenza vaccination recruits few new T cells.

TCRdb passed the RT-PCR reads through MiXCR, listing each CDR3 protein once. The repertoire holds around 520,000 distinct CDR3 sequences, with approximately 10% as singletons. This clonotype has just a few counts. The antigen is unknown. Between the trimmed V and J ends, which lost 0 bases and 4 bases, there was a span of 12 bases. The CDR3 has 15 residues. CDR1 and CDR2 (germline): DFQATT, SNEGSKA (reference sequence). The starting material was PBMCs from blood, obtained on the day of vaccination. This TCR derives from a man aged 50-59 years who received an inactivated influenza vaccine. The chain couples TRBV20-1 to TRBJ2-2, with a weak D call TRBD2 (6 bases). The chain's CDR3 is CSARDLGGGTGELFF. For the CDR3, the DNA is TGCAGTGCTAGAGATTTGGGGGGAGGCACCGGGGAGCTGTTTTTT.